The rows below give T cell receptor beta chains drawn from one sample of a study of T cells in Graves' hyperthyroidism and ophthalmopathy. MiXCR was run by TCRdb on the multiplex PCR reads, yielding one entry per CDR3 protein. The data contain a few hundred thousand distinct CDR3 sequences, about half of them seen just once; the ten biggest clones take up approximately 7.5%. The sequencing sample was made of peripheral blood or thyroid tissue (not recorded which). These receptors came from a woman between 18 and 29 years old with Graves' hyperthyroidism. Each CDR3 is given with its conserved first and last residue. The D gene is left open where the match is weak. Not all rows give a size; the values are once, few, many and, for expanded clones, a class.

V: TRBV5-1; J: TRBJ1-1; D: .; size: many; CDR3: CATSESLMNTEAFF; DNA: TGCGCCACCTCAGAGAGCCTTATGAACACTGAAGCTTTCTTT
V: TRBV25-1; J: TRBJ2-7; D: .; size: .; CDR3: CASSEGTLGYEQYF; DNA: TGTGCCAGCAGTGAAGGGACTCTCGGATACGAGCAGTACTTC
V: TRBV29-1; J: TRBJ2-7; D: .; size: .; CDR3: CSSPWDVGTYEQYF; DNA: TGCAGCTCACCATGGGACGTCGGGACCTACGAGCAGTACTTC
V: TRBV10-3; J: TRBJ2-3; D: .; size: many; CDR3: CAISESVSYGDTQYF; DNA: TGTGCCATCAGTGAGTCCGTCTCCTACGGAGATACGCAGTATTTT
V: TRBV7-7; J: TRBJ2-3; D: .; size: .; CDR3: CASSMGLGEDTQYF; DNA: TGTGCTAGCAGCATGGGACTCGGAGAAGATACGCAGTATTTT
V: TRBV11-1; J: TRBJ2-7; D: .; size: many; CDR3: CASSSGALLSGEQYF; DNA: TGTGCCAGCAGCTCAGGGGCCTTGTTGAGCGGCGAGCAGTACTTC
V: TRBV7-2; J: TRBJ2-7; D: TRBD2; size: many; CDR3: CASILRASGPYEQYF; DNA: TGTGCCAGCATATTGCGGGCTAGCGGGCCCTACGAGCAGTACTTC
V: TRBV29-1; J: TRBJ2-7; D: TRBD1; size: .; CDR3: CSPTTGDYEQYF; DNA: TGCAGCCCAACGACAGGGGACTACGAGCAGTACTTC
V: TRBV20-1; J: TRBJ2-1; D: .; size: few; CDR3: CSARVVRVEQFF; DNA: TGCAGTGCTAGAGTAGTGAGGGTTGAGCAGTTCTTC
V: TRBV20-1; J: TRBJ1-1; D: .; size: many; CDR3: CSEGTEGTEAFF; DNA: TGCAGTGAAGGCACAGAGGGCACTGAAGCTTTCTTT
V: TRBV7-9; J: TRBJ1-4; D: .; size: .; CDR3: CASSLNRAGEKLFF; DNA: TGTGCCAGCAGCCTGAACAGGGCGGGTGAAAAACTGTTTTTT
V: TRBV19; J: TRBJ1-2; D: .; size: few; CDR3: CASSINPSVYGYTF; DNA: TGTGCCAGTAGTATTAACCCCAGCGTCTATGGCTACACCTTC
V: TRBV6-1; J: TRBJ2-5; D: .; size: many; CDR3: CASSTWTGGKETQYF; DNA: TGTGCCAGCAGTACCTGGACAGGAGGGAAAGAGACCCAGTACTTC
V: TRBV20-1; J: TRBJ1-1; D: .; size: many; CDR3: CSARGNTEAFF; DNA: TGCAGTGCTAGGGGGAACACTGAAGCTTTCTTT
V: TRBV29-1; J: TRBJ2-7; D: .; size: many; CDR3: CSVVGDWEQYF; DNA: TGCAGCGTTGTGGGGGACTGGGAGCAGTACTTC
V: TRBV18; J: TRBJ1-5; D: .; size: many; CDR3: CASCERINQPQHF; DNA: TGTGCCAGCTGTGAGCGGATCAATCAGCCCCAGCATTTT
V: TRBV12-3/TRBV12-4; J: TRBJ2-1; D: .; size: many; CDR3: CASNWGQNNPDEQFF; DNA: TGTGCCAGCAATTGGGGACAAAATAACCCGGATGAGCAGTTCTTC
V: TRBV7-9; J: TRBJ2-6; D: TRBD1; size: .; CDR3: CAGSLTHRGSGANVLTF; DNA: TGTGCCGGCAGCTTAACTCACAGGGGCTCTGGGGCCAACGTCCTGACTTTC
V: TRBV9; J: TRBJ2-3; D: TRBD2; size: many; CDR3: CASSPQGLAGTDTQYF; DNA: TGTGCCAGCAGCCCCCAAGGACTAGCGGGCACAGATACGCAGTATTTT
V: TRBV7-9; J: TRBJ2-2; D: TRBD1; size: .; CDR3: CASGGTGNTGELFF; DNA: TGTGCCAGCGGGGGGACAGGCAACACCGGGGAGCTGTTTTTT
V: TRBV4-2; J: TRBJ1-4; D: .; size: many; CDR3: CASSQAYLRTDSEKLFF; DNA: TGTGCCAGCAGCCAAGCCTACCTGCGGACAGATTCGGAAAAACTGTTTTTT
V: TRBV5-5; J: TRBJ2-1; D: TRBD2; size: few; CDR3: CASSLAWQLTRLAVNEQFF; DNA: TGCGCCAGCAGCTTGGCGTGGCAGCTCACACGACTAGCAGTCAATGAGCAGTTCTTC
V: TRBV20-1; J: TRBJ2-2; D: .; size: many; CDR3: CSASGRSTGELFF; DNA: TGCAGTGCTAGTGGCCGGTCCACCGGGGAGCTGTTTTTT
V: TRBV20-1; J: TRBJ1-5; D: TRBD1; size: many; CDR3: CSARSTGGTNQPQHF; DNA: TGCAGTGCTAGATCGACAGGGGGGACGAATCAGCCCCAGCATTTT
V: TRBV25-1; J: TRBJ1-2; D: .; size: many; CDR3: CASSEYLYGYTF; DNA: TGTGCCAGCAGTGAATACCTCTATGGCTACACCTTC
V: TRBV7-6; J: TRBJ1-6; D: .; size: .; CDR3: CASSSRTSGRAVHF; DNA: TGTGCCAGCAGCTCCCGGACTAGCGGGAGGGCCGTCCACTTT
V: TRBV29-1; J: TRBJ1-2; D: TRBD1; size: .; CDR3: CSLGQGKGYGYTF; DNA: TGCAGCCTCGGACAGGGGAAGGGCTATGGCTACACCTTC
V: TRBV7-9; J: TRBJ1-2; D: .; size: .; CDR3: CASSPPSVYGYTF; DNA: TGTGCCAGCAGTCCTCCTTCGGTGTACGGCTACACCTTC
V: TRBV7-7; J: TRBJ1-2; D: .; size: .; CDR3: CASSPLAAGYGYTF; DNA: TGTGCCAGCAGCCCTCTAGCGGCCGGGTATGGCTACACCTTC